The rows below give T cell receptor beta chains drawn from one sample of a study of shared clonotypes between healthy human individuals. Sequencing used immunoSEQ multiplex PCR; TCRdb keeps in-frame clones, though not all of them. The data contain 1.4 million or so clones, around 98.5% of them seen just once; the ten biggest clones take up about 0.34%. The sample was naive CD4+ T cells sorted from blood. The origin of the receptors is a man aged 30-40 years in good health. Both conserved end residues are trimmed from each CDR3.

V | length | CDR3
TRBV30 | 11 | AWSGTGNTEAF
TRBV4-3 | 18 | ASSQGQGARGFSGIYEQY
TRBV5-6 | 10 | ASSYQRNTQY
TRBV5-1 | 12 | ASSLGLGYGVLT
TRBV30 | 14 | AWSRRTSGRAYEQY
TRBV2 | 11 | ASSEDLTYEQY
TRBV30 | 10 | AWRGGSYEQY
TRBV9 | 13 | ASSPRLAGAYEQY
TRBV5-1 | 14 | ASSEGDRGFNYGYT
TRBV5-1 | 11 | ASTRREFGEQY
TRBV19 | 13 | ASTRTANSNQPQH
TRBV13 | 12 | ASSYGDRPGTQY
TRBV9 | 10 | ASSVASYEQY
TRBV27 | 13 | ASSLIDANTGELF
TRBV11-3 | 12 | ASSLLQGSNEQF
TRBV4-1 | 12 | ASSQEVQRGVQY
TRBV19 | 12 | ASKLAGGTDTQY
TRBV30 | 9 | AWSADRGGF
TRBV9 | 14 | ASSGKDRRSNYGYT
TRBV4-3 | 13 | ASSAREGPLYGYT
TRBV7-2 | 13 | ASSKTGSPGNTIY
TRBV5-1 | 12 | ASSLGQGAGEQF
TRBV6-5 | 10 | ASSYGTGLQF
TRBV7-9 | 10 | ASSETGLSYT
TRBV4-2 | 13 | ASSHSGGPIYEQY
TRBV11-1 | 13 | ASSETLAGYTEQF
TRBV6-1 | 9 | ASTDLKTQY
TRBV27 | 11 | ASSLLQSDTQY
TRBV18 | 14 | ASSPPRTGAGNEQF
TRBV19 | 16 | ASSISVLAGGSYNEQF
TRBV18 | 13 | ASSPDGTSGNEQF
TRBV5-1 | 16 | ASSGGLAGVEGQETQY
TRBV18 | 12 | ASSPLDSTDTQY
TRBV28 | 12 | ASSSPPPRSEQF
TRBV7-2 | 12 | ASSLGQGTYGYT
TRBV5-1 | 16 | ASSLGPGTGVGRETQY
TRBV7-8 | 14 | ASSYIQSTALYEQY
TRBV30 | 12 | AWSRDRGSHEQY
TRBV7-9 | 15 | ASSPKTSGKDRDEQY
TRBV19 | 13 | ASSVGEVTNEKLF
TRBV19 | 13 | ASKAPSGSSYEQY